These T cell receptor beta chains were read from a single sample in a study of TIL therapy for anti-PD-1-resistant metastatic lung cancer. Here immunoSEQ multiplex PCR was the method, and the copy in TCRdb shows in-frame clones only, minus some. The sample has tens of thousands of clones; approximately 86% are singletons. The input for sequencing was blood, taken at baseline. The receptors derive from a person aged 30 to 80 with non-small cell lung cancer. CDR3s include the opening cysteine and the closing phenylalanine or tryptophan. Not every row has a clone size; where given, it reads once, few, many or a size class.

cdr3_aa	clone_size	j_call	v_call
CASRRRTGHYEQYF	once	TRBJ2-7	TRBV21-1
CSAHYEQYF	once	TRBJ2-7	TRBV20-1
CASSEFQGGSWINEQFF	.	TRBJ2-1	TRBV10-2
CASSQNPGQGYGYTF	once	TRBJ1-2	TRBV4-3
CASSPDVAKNIQYF	.	TRBJ2-4	TRBV18
CASSSGSYGYTF	.	TRBJ1-2	TRBV6-2/TRBV6-3
CASSLGQAPGYTF	.	TRBJ1-2	TRBV28
CASRTQGAKNIQYF	.	TRBJ2-4	TRBV6-6
CASSQEGGSPLHF	once	TRBJ1-6	TRBV4-3
CASSSPRDRVYSNQPQHF	.	TRBJ1-5	TRBV28
CASSPARLRDRGVGEQFF	.	TRBJ2-1	TRBV28
CSGRENTQYF	few	TRBJ2-3	TRBV20-1
CASSLRTGGTGELFF	.	TRBJ2-2	TRBV28
CASSQERGGSYNEQFF	.	TRBJ2-1	TRBV4-3
CASSRRQGGEKLFF	.	TRBJ1-4	TRBV18
CASSIDGRTDTQYF	.	TRBJ2-3	TRBV19
CASSPGRINEKLFF	.	TRBJ1-4	TRBV7-2
CASSDQGSEQYF	.	TRBJ2-7	TRBV10-2
CASSPSAGEQYF	.	TRBJ2-7	TRBV7-9
CASSNRPTAANEKLFF	.	TRBJ1-4	TRBV19
CASRDPGTSGRYEQYF	.	TRBJ2-7	TRBV28
CASSPGIDEQYF	.	TRBJ2-7	TRBV28
CASTYTAGRGETQYF	.	TRBJ2-5	TRBV28
CASTPNRGRNQPQHF	.	TRBJ1-5	TRBV19
CASSPFQGVALHF	few	TRBJ1-6	TRBV14
CASSSESATPQHF	few	TRBJ1-5	TRBV19
CASSLNGWGPTSSTDTQYF	.	TRBJ2-3	TRBV28
CASSSGQPGNEKLFF	.	TRBJ1-4	TRBV7-7
CASSPGEPAFYGYTF	.	TRBJ1-2	TRBV18
CASSPGQGAGYEQYF	.	TRBJ2-7	TRBV5-4
CASSHSWGVTQYF	.	TRBJ2-5	TRBV3-1/TRBV3-2
CASSYFGLGGNQPQHF	.	TRBJ1-5	TRBV6-2/TRBV6-3
CASSAGYEKLFF	few	TRBJ1-4	TRBV28
CASSQDGIRAALVPLHF	.	TRBJ1-6	TRBV4-3
CASSQGFGQGSLKTGELFF	once	TRBJ2-2	TRBV4-1
CASSLHGNTGELFF	.	TRBJ2-2	TRBV27
CASSLDKTGAYEQYF	.	TRBJ2-7	TRBV7-2
CASSELRGDYTF	.	TRBJ1-2	TRBV6-1
CASSANGGALYNEQFF	.	TRBJ2-1	TRBV27
CASSLGLGVNTEAFF	.	TRBJ1-1	TRBV7-2
CASSLRATFGIQYF	.	TRBJ2-4	TRBV28
CASSRGEWQTQYF	.	TRBJ2-5	TRBV6-5
CASSVGGGRSTDTQYF	once	TRBJ2-3	TRBV9
CASSLLSGARETQYF	.	TRBJ2-5	TRBV5-1